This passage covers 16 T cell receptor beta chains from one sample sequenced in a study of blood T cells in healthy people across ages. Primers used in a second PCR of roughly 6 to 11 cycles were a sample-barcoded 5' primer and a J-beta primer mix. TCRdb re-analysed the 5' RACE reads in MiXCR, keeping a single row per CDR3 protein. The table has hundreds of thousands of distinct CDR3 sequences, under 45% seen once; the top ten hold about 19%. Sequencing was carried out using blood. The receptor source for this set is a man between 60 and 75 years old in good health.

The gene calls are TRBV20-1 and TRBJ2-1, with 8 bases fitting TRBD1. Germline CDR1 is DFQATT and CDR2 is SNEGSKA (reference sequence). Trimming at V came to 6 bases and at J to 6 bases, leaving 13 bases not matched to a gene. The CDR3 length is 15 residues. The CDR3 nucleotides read TGCAGTGCAGCCAACCGGCAGGGGGCGAGCAATGAGCAGTTCTTC. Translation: CSAANRQGASNEQFF.

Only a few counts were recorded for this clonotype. DNA for the CDR3: TGTGCCATCAGTAACGGGAATTCCAAGACAGGAGAGACCCAGTACTTC. This sequence encodes CAISNGNSKTGETQYF. This chain joins TRBV10-3 and TRBJ2-5, with D tentatively TRBD1 (6 bases). V was trimmed by 5 bases and J by 4 bases, leaving 20 bases between them. The germline gives CDR1 ENHRY, CDR2 SYGVKD. This CDR3 contains 16 residues.

CDR3 residues: CASSLSQGAREQYF. For the CDR3, the DNA is TGTGCCAGCAGCTTATCACAGGGGGCGCGGGAGCAGTACTTC. The V call is TRBV7-2, the J call TRBJ2-7; TRBD1 aligns across 9 bases. V lost 2 bases and J lost 7; bases outside the gene matches: 6. This CDR3 has 14 amino acids. The germline gives CDR1 SGHTA, CDR2 FQGNSA.

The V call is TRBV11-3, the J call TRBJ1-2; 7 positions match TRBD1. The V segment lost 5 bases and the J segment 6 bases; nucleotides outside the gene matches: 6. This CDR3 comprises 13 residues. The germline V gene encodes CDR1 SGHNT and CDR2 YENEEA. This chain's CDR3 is CASSLGTDDGYTF. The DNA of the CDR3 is TGTGCCAGCAGCCTCGGGACAGATGATGGCTACACCTTC.

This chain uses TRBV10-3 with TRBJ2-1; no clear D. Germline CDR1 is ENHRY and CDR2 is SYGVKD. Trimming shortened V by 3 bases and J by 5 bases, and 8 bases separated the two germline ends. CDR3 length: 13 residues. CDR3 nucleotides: TGTGCCATCAGTGACCCCTTCGACAATGAGCAGTTCTTC. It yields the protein CAISDPFDNEQFF.

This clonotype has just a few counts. The CDR3 DNA reads TGTGCCAGCAGAGGACTAGCGGTACTATCTAGCACAGATACGCAGTATTTT. It encodes CASRGLAVLSSTDTQYF. The rearrangement uses TRBV7-2 and TRBJ2-3; 10 bases align to TRBD2. The CDR3 extends over 17 amino acids. V lost 6 bases, J lost 0 bases, and 9 bases stayed unmatched. Germline CDR1 is SGHTA and CDR2 is FQGNSA.

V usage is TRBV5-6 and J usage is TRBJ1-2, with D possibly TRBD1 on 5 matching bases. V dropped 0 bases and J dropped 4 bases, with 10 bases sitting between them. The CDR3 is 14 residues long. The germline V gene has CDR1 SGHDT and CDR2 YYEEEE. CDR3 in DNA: TGTGCCAGCAGCTTGGAAAGAGGGGCCTATGGCTACACCTTC. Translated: CASSLERGAYGYTF.

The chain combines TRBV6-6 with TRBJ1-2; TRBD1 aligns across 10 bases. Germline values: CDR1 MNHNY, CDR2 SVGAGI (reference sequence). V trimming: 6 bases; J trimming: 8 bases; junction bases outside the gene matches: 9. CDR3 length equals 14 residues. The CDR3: CASRQGQGRGGYTF. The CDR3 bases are TGTGCCAGCAGACAGGGACAGGGGAGGGGCGGCTACACCTTC.

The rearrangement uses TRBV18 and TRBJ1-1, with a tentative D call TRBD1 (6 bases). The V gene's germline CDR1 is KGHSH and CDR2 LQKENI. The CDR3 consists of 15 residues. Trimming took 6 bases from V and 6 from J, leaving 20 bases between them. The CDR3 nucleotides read TGTGCCAGCTCGCCTATACCTACAGGGTATCCTGAAGCTTTCTTT. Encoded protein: CASSPIPTGYPEAFF.

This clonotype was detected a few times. The CDR3 nucleotides are TGTGCCAGACAGGGGGGCGATTCACCCCTCCACTTT. Translated: CARQGGDSPLHF. The chain carries TRBV2 and TRBJ1-6, with TRBD1 matching 8 bases. CDR3 length: 12 amino acids. CDR1 and CDR2 from the germline V gene are SNHLY and FYNNEI. J lost 8 bases, V lost 9 bases, and 3 bases had no gene match.

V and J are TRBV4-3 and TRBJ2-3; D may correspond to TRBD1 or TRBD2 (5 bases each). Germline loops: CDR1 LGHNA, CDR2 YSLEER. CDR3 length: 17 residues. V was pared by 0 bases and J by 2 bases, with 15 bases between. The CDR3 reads CASSQDVSGTDTDTQYF. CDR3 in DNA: TGCGCCAGCAGCCAAGATGTATCCGGGACCGACACAGATACGCAGTATTTT.

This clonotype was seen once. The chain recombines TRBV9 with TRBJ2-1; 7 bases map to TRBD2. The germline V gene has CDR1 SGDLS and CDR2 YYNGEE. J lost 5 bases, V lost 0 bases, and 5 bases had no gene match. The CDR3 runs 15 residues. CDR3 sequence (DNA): TGTGCCAGCAGCGTAGACGGACTAGTCAACAATGAGCAGTTCTTC. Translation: CASSVDGLVNNEQFF.

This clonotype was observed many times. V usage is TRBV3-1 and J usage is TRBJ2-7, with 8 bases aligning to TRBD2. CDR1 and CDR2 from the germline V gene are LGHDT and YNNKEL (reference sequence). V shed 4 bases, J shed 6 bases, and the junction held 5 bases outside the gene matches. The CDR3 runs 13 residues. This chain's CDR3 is CASSPGLVSEQYF. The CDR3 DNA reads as TGTGCCAGCAGCCCGGGACTAGTCTCCGAGCAGTACTTC.

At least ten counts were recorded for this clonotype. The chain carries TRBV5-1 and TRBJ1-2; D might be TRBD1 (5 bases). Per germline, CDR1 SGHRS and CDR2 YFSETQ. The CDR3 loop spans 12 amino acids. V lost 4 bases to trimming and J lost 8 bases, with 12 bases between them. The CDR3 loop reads CASSETDRGYTF. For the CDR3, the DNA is TGCGCCAGCAGCGAGACAGATCGGGGCTACACCTTC.

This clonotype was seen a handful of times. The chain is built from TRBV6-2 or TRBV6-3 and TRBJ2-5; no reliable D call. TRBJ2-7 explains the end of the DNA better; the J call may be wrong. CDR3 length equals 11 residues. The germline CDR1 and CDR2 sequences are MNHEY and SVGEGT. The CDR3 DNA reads TGTGCCAGCAGTTATGGAACCGAGCAGTACTTC. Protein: CASSYGTEQYF.

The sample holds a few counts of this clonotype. CDR3 in DNA: TGTGCCAGCAGTTTTGGAAGCGGGGGACCCGAGGACGAGCAGTACTTC. This encodes CASSFGSGGPEDEQYF. The chain couples TRBV12-3 or TRBV12-4 to TRBJ2-7, with 8 nucleotides matching TRBD2. J lost 5 bases, V lost 3 bases, and 12 bases had no gene match. The CDR3 runs 16 residues.